This is a list of T cell receptor beta chains from one sample in a study of blood T cell repertoires in COVID-19. Repertoires were generated with immunoSEQ multiplex PCR, while TCRdb's copy carries only in-frame clones and drops some. The sample has 66,000 or so clones, roughly 77% seen once; the top ten hold 9% to 10%. Sequencing input: peripheral blood. The source is a human donor in a cohort sampled during active COVID-19. The CDR3 runs from the conserved cysteine through the conserved F or W. The D gene is left open where the match is weak. Clone size, where shown, is once, few, many, or a class for clones that have expanded.

J gene,V gene,D gene,clone size,CDR3 protein,CDR3 DNA
TRBJ1-6,TRBV9,-,-,CASSATAAAGETLHF,TGTGCCAGCAGCGCCACGGCCGCCGCGGGTGAGACCCTCCACTTT
TRBJ2-7,TRBV7-8,-,few,CASSLVFGQADF,TGTGCCAGCAGCTTAGTGTTCGGTCAAGCTGACTTC
TRBJ2-7,TRBV28,-,-,CASSSPRGGFYEQYF,TGTGCCAGCAGTTCGCCCAGGGGTGGGTTCTACGAGCAGTACTTC
TRBJ2-6,TRBV9,-,-,CASSSEAGGRGRSGANVLTF,TGTGCCAGCAGCTCCGAAGCCGGGGGCCGCGGGAGATCTGGGGCCAACGTCCTGACTTTC
TRBJ2-6,TRBV29-1,-,-,CSVDPGSGANVLTF,TGCAGCGTTGATCCGGGTTCAGGGGCCAACGTCCTGACTTTC
TRBJ2-7,TRBV19,-,few,CASSIRGDEQYF,TGTGCCAGTAGTATCCGGGGTGACGAGCAGTACTTC
TRBJ1-5,TRBV6-6,-,-,CASSYGQGNQPQHF,TGTGCCAGCAGTTACGGCCAGGGCAATCAGCCCCAGCATTTT
TRBJ2-7,TRBV7-9,-,-,CASSPKTVYEQYF,TGTGCCAGCAGCCCTAAGACAGTCTACGAGCAGTACTTC
TRBJ2-7,TRBV27,TRBD2,once,CASSERLAGGLRDEQYF,TGTGCCAGCAGTGAGAGACTAGCGGGAGGCCTCAGGGACGAGCAGTACTTC
TRBJ1-3,TRBV20-1,TRBD1,-,CSASAGQISGNTIYF,TGCAGTGCTAGTGCGGGACAGATCTCTGGAAACACCATATATTTT
TRBJ1-2,TRBV30,-,-,CAWSVADYGYTF,TGTGCCTGGAGTGTGGCAGACTATGGCTACACCTTC
TRBJ2-1,TRBV4-3,TRBD2,-,CASSQELLAGGFNNEQFF,TGCGCCAGCAGCCAAGAGCTGCTAGCGGGAGGGTTCAACAATGAGCAGTTCTTC
TRBJ1-2,TRBV18,TRBD1,few,CASSPDRGNYGYTF,TGTGCCAGCTCACCGGACAGGGGTAACTATGGCTACACCTTC
TRBJ1-1,TRBV5-1,TRBD1,-,CASARGAMNTEAFF,TGCGCCAGCGCCAGGGGGGCTATGAACACTGAAGCTTTCTTT
TRBJ2-5,TRBV20-1,-,-,CSASKGMQETQYF,TGCAGTGCTAGTAAGGGGATGCAAGAGACCCAGTACTTC
TRBJ1-1,TRBV6-2/TRBV6-3,TRBD1,-,CASSYGGGRNTEAFF,TGTGCCAGCAGTTACGGAGGGGGCAGGAACACTGAAGCTTTCTTT
TRBJ1-3,TRBV7-2,-,-,CASSLSGRSGNTIYF,TGTGCCAGCAGCTTATCGGGAAGGTCTGGAAACACCATATATTTT
TRBJ2-5,TRBV7-8,-,once,CASSPQSPRETQYF,TGTGCCAGCAGCCCACAGAGTCCAAGAGAGACCCAGTACTTC
TRBJ2-7,TRBV11-2,TRBD2,few,CASSLDPAGIYEQYF,TGTGCCAGCAGCTTAGATCCAGCGGGGATCTACGAGCAGTACTTC
TRBJ1-2,TRBV5-6,TRBD1,-,CASSFGTGNYGYTF,TGTGCCAGCAGCTTTGGGACAGGCAACTATGGCTACACCTTC
TRBJ2-3,TRBV6-5,TRBD2,-,CASSPTSLTTDTQYF,TGTGCCAGCAGCCCGACTAGCCTTACCACAGATACGCAGTATTTT
TRBJ2-7,TRBV5-6,-,-,CASSWGRAYEQYF,TGTGCCAGCAGCTGGGGGCGGGCCTACGAGCAGTACTTC
TRBJ2-7,TRBV14,-,-,CASSQFVSSYEQYF,TGTGCCAGCAGCCAATTCGTATCCAGCTACGAGCAGTACTTC
TRBJ2-6,TRBV6-6,-,-,CASSLRPGTRSGANVLTF,TGTGCCAGCAGTCTACGACCGGGAACACGCTCTGGGGCCAACGTCCTGACTTTC
TRBJ2-3,TRBV5-1,TRBD2,few,CASSRRAGGLAGRTSTDTQYF,TGCGCCAGCAGCCGACGCGCGGGGGGACTAGCGGGTCGTACTAGCACAGATACGCAGTATTTT
TRBJ2-7,TRBV7-6,TRBD2,-,CASSILAGSYEQYF,TGTGCCAGCAGCATACTAGCGGGATCGTACGAGCAGTACTTC
TRBJ2-1,TRBV5-6,TRBD2,-,CASRLAGGPNEQFF,TGTGCCAGCCGACTAGCGGGAGGGCCCAATGAGCAGTTCTTC
TRBJ1-5,TRBV28,-,-,CASKFANNQPQHF,TGTGCCAGCAAATTCGCGAACAATCAGCCCCAGCATTTT
TRBJ2-1,TRBV4-3,TRBD1,-,CASSQDLSWGQGAGNEQFF,TGCGCCAGCAGCCAAGATCTTAGCTGGGGCCAGGGGGCGGGCAATGAGCAGTTCTTC
TRBJ1-1,TRBV19,TRBD1,-,CASSKYRGIRAEAFF,TGTGCCAGTAGTAAATACAGGGGGATAAGGGCTGAAGCTTTCTTT
TRBJ2-1,TRBV7-2,TRBD2,-,CASSLVTSGINEQFF,TGTGCCAGCAGCTTAGTAACTAGCGGGATAAATGAGCAGTTCTTC
TRBJ2-4,TRBV4-1,TRBD1,-,CASSQIQGEVAKNIQYF,TGCGCCAGCAGCCAAATACAGGGGGAGGTGGCCAAAAACATTCAGTACTTC
TRBJ2-3,TRBV30,TRBD2,-,CAWSLGLAGTDTQYF,TGTGCCTGGAGCCTCGGGCTAGCGGGAACAGATACGCAGTATTTT
TRBJ2-3,TRBV5-6,TRBD1,-,CASSRQGADTQYF,TGTGCCAGCAGCAGACAGGGGGCAGATACGCAGTATTTT
TRBJ2-5,TRBV28,-,once,CASSLGQQETQYF,TGTGCCAGCAGTTTAGGGCAGCAAGAGACCCAGTACTTC
TRBJ2-7,TRBV6-1,-,few,CASSDGFEQYF,TGTGCCAGCAGTGACGGGTTCGAGCAGTACTTC
TRBJ1-6,TRBV7-2,-,-,CASSLEPANNSPLHF,TGTGCCAGCAGCTTAGAGCCAGCGAATAATTCACCCCTCCACTTT
TRBJ2-2,TRBV4-3,-,-,CASSQEPSALAELFF,TGCGCCAGCAGCCAAGAACCTAGCGCCCTTGCGGAGCTGTTTTTT
TRBJ2-3,TRBV7-2,-,-,CASSLASALDTQYF,TGTGCCAGCAGCTTAGCTAGCGCTCTAGATACGCAGTATTTT
TRBJ2-5,TRBV7-9,TRBD1,-,CASSSRQGETQYF,TGTGCCAGCAGCTCGAGACAGGGAGAGACCCAGTACTTC
TRBJ1-5,TRBV28,TRBD1,-,CASSSPGGSNQPQHF,TGTGCCAGCAGTTCTCCAGGGGGAAGCAATCAGCCCCAGCATTTT
TRBJ1-4,TRBV5-1,-,-,CASSPNTPPLEKLFF,TGCGCCAGCAGCCCGAACACCCCGCCTTTAGAAAAACTGTTTTTT
TRBJ1-5,TRBV19,-,few,CASSNRDISNQPQHF,TGTGCCAGTAGCAACCGGGACATTAGCAATCAGCCCCAGCATTTT
TRBJ1-1,TRBV6-6,TRBD1,-,CASSLRTGRAEAFF,TGTGCCAGCAGTTTACGGACAGGGAGGGCCGAAGCTTTCTTT